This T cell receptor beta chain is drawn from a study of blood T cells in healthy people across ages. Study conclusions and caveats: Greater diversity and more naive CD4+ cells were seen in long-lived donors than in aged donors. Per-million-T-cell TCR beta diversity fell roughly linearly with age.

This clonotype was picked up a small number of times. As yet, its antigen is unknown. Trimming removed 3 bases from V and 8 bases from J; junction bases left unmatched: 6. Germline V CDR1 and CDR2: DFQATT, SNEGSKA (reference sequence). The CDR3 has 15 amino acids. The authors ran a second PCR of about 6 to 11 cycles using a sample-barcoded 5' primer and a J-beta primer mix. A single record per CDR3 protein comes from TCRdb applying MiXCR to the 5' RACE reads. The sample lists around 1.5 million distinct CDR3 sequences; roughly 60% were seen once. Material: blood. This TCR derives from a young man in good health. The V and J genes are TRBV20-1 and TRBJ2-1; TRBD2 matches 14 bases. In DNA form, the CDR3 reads TGCAGTGCTAGGACTAGCGGGAGGGAAGTTGATGAGCAGTTCTTC. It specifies CSARTSGREVDEQFF.